What follows are 8 T cell receptor beta chains derived from one specimen sequenced in a study of CD8 T cells in Susac syndrome. Random hexamers served to reverse transcribe roughly 0.5 to 1 ug RNA. TCRdb itself ran the immunoSEQ multiplex PCR reads through MiXCR, one entry per CDR3 protein. The profile shows about 71,000 distinct CDR3 sequences, under 96% of them singletons. Sequenced material: CD4+ T cells from PBMCs. The receptors come from a human donor with multiple sclerosis.

The chain employs TRBV4-1 and TRBJ2-7, with 10 bases that match TRBD1. CDR3 length: 15 amino acids. V gave up 3 bases and J gave up 2 bases; unmatched junction bases: 4. Looked up from germline, CDR1 is MGHRA and CDR2 is YSYEKL. The CDR3 coding sequence is TGCGCCAGCAGCCAGTTAGGGACAGGGGCCTACGAGCAGTACTTC. Encoded protein: CASSQLGTGAYEQYF.

The rearrangement uses TRBV20-1 and TRBJ2-3, with 7 bases matching TRBD2. CDR3 size: 15 residues. V was clipped by 0 bases and J by 5 bases; unmatched bases: 8. The germline V gene encodes CDR1 DFQATT and CDR2 SNEGSKA (reference sequence). The CDR3 region has the DNA TGCAGTGCTAGAGATGCGAGCGGGGTAGAAGATACGCAGTATTTT. It specifies CSARDASGVEDTQYF.

V and J are TRBV7-2 and TRBJ2-1; D unclear. The germline V and J ends were trimmed by 4 bases and 2 bases, with 9 bases remaining between them. The CDR3 is 14 amino acids. Germline CDR1 and CDR2: SGHTA and FQGNSA. In DNA, the CDR3 is TGTGCCAGCAGCTCCCTGGCAGCCTACAATGAGCAGTTCTTC. Protein sequence: CASSSLAAYNEQFF.

The chain combines TRBV12-3 or TRBV12-4 with TRBJ1-5; 9 bases agree with TRBD1. CDR3 length equals 17 residues. V was pared by 8 bases and J by 7 bases, with 18 bases of the junction left unmatched. For the CDR3, the DNA is TGTGCCAGCCTTTACCACCAACCGGGACAGGGCAGACAGCCCCAGCATTTT. Translated: CASLYHQPGQGRQPQHF.

The V and J genes are TRBV5-1 and TRBJ2-3, with a weak D call TRBD2 (5 bases). CDR1 and CDR2 (germline): SGHRS, YFSETQ. V was pared by 0 bases and J by 0 bases, with 11 bases between. The CDR3 is 16 residues long. Written as DNA, the CDR3 is TGCGCCAGCAGCTTGGATTCCGGAGGAAGCACAGATACGCAGTATTTT. Its translation is CASSLDSGGSTDTQYF.

CDR3 in amino acids: CASSPLAGRSYNEQFF. The DNA for the CDR3 is TGTGCCAGCTCACCCCTAGCGGGGCGGTCCTACAATGAGCAGTTCTTC. This chain links TRBV18 with TRBJ2-1; TRBD2 matches at 9 bases. J gave up 1 base and V 3 bases, and 4 bases lay outside the gene matches. The germline gives CDR1 KGHSH, CDR2 LQKENI. The CDR3 runs 16 residues.

The chain is built from TRBV24-1 and TRBJ2-5; D not certain. The J call may not be correct, given that the DNA end is closer to TRBJ2-1. Germline-derived CDR1 and CDR2 are KGHDR and SFDVKD. The CDR3 is 12 amino acids. CDR3 DNA: TGTGCCACCAGTGATCCCAGACGGACCCAGTTCTTC. Translating it yields CATSDPRRTQFF.

The chain links TRBV27 to TRBJ2-3; 12 positions agree with TRBD2. The trim removed 1 base at V and 6 bases at J, leaving 2 bases unmatched. The germline V gene encodes CDR1 MNHEY and CDR2 SMNVEV (reference sequence). There are 15 residues in the CDR3. CDR3 sequence (DNA): TGTGCCAGCAGTTTATACCTAGCGGGGGGGGATACGCAGTATTTT. This sequence encodes CASSLYLAGGDTQYF.